Listed here is a single T cell receptor (beta chain). The record originates from a study of T cell changes during pregnancy in multiple sclerosis. Generated by immunoSEQ multiplex PCR, the TCRdb table keeps only in-frame clones and is missing some. This sample has about 67,000 clones, with roughly 92% found just once. V was cut by 3 bases and J by 2 bases, with 11 bases left in between. CDR1 and CDR2 from the germline V gene are GTSNPN and SVGIG (reference sequence). The CDR3 is 13 amino acids. The source of this sequence is a female donor with multiple sclerosis, enrolled in a pregnancy study. This chain connects TRBV30 to TRBJ2-7; D is possibly TRBD1 (6 bases). Here the sequenced sample was peripheral blood, taken in the second trimester of pregnancy. CDR3 sequence reads: CAWSRGQTYEQYF. The CDR3 DNA is TGTGCCTGGAGCCGTGGACAGACCTACGAGCAGTACTTC.